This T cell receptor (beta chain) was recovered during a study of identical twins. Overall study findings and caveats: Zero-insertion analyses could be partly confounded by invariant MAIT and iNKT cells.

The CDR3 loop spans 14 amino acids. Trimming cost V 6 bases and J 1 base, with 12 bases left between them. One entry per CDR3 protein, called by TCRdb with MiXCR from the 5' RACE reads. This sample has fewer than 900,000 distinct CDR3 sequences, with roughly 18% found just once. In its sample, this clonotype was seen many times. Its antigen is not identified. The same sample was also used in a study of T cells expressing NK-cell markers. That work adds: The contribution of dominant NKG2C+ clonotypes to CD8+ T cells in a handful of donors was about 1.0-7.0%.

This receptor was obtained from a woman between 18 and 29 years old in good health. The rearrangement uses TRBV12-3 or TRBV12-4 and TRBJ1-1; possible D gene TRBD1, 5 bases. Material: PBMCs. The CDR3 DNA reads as TGTGCCAGCAGACAGACAGACCAGAACACTGAAGCTTTCTTT. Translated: CASRQTDQNTEAFF.